This is a list of T cell receptor beta chains from one sample in a study. Via MiXCR, TCRdb re-called the RT-PCR reads, giving one row per CDR3 protein. Among about 700,000 distinct CDR3 sequences listed, 13% to 15% were seen once. The source material was memory CD4+ T cells from blood. These receptors all come from a female donor in good health, serving as a healthy control. Each CDR3 is given with its conserved first and last residue. D genes are given only for firm matches. Clone size is not always given. Where it is, it says once, few, many or a class for expanded clones.

v_call	clone_size	d_call	j_call	cdr3_length	cdr3_nt	cdr3_aa
TRBV12-2	few	NA	TRBJ1-2	14	TGTGCAAGTCGCCCCGAACAGGGAGGCTATGGCTACACCTTC	CASRPEQGGYGYTF
TRBV30	NA	NA	TRBJ1-4	14	TGTGCCTGGAGTGTTGGGGGATTCAATGAAAAACTGTTTTTT	CAWSVGGFNEKLFF
TRBV5-1	many	NA	TRBJ2-7	14	TGCGCCAGCACGACAAGCGGCGGGAAATACGAGCAGTACTTC	CASTTSGGKYEQYF
TRBV27	NA	NA	TRBJ1-5	12	TGTGCCACCCCCGCGTCGGGTCAGCCCCAGCATTTT	CATPASGQPQHF
TRBV7-2	few	TRBD2	TRBJ2-3	14	TGTGCCAGCAGCTCCAGACCTAGCGGATATACGCAGTATTTT	CASSSRPSGYTQYF
TRBV30	NA	TRBD1	TRBJ2-7	12	TGTGCCTGGAACGCACAGGGGAACGAGCAGTACTTC	CAWNAQGNEQYF
TRBV7-9	NA	NA	TRBJ1-1	18	TGTGCCAGCACCCCTGGGATCGGCACCATTGGGGGGGCAGGTGAAGCTTTCTTT	CASTPGIGTIGGAGEAFF
TRBV30	NA	NA	TRBJ1-5	12	TGTGCCTGGAGTACGGGTTCTGGGCCCCAGCATTTT	CAWSTGSGPQHF
TRBV5-1	few	TRBD1	TRBJ1-2	13	TGCGCCAGCACCACAGGGGGCACCTATGGCTACACCTTC	CASTTGGTYGYTF
TRBV7-2	NA	NA	TRBJ1-4	13	TGTGCCAGCAGAGGCGCCGGGAATGAAAAACTGTTTTTT	CASRGAGNEKLFF
TRBV20-1	many	NA	TRBJ1-2	13	TGCAGTGCTAGGAACCCAGACGGCGGTGGCTACACCTTC	CSARNPDGGGYTF
TRBV7-9	NA	NA	TRBJ1-2	13	TGTGCCAGCAGCTTTCCGGGGCTGGGAGGCTACACCTTC	CASSFPGLGGYTF
TRBV5-1	NA	NA	TRBJ1-1	14	TGCGCCAGCAGCTCCCGGGGGGAGAACACTGAAGCTTTCTTT	CASSSRGENTEAFF
TRBV3-1	NA	NA	TRBJ1-5	14	TGTGCCAGCAGTAAGGGAGGGACCAATCAGCCCCAGCATTTT	CASSKGGTNQPQHF
TRBV28	few	NA	TRBJ1-1	17	TGTGCCAGCAGGCCCCCTTTGGGCGGGGGCTTGAACACTGAAGCTTTCTTT	CASRPPLGGGLNTEAFF
TRBV20-1	few	TRBD1	TRBJ2-7	14	TGCAGTGCTCAACCGAGACAGGGGGCCTACGAGCAGTACTTC	CSAQPRQGAYEQYF
TRBV27	NA	TRBD1	TRBJ1-4	16	TGTGCCAGCAGTTGGGACAGGGGAGCAGCTAATGAAAAACTGTTTTTT	CASSWDRGAANEKLFF
TRBV6-6	many	NA	TRBJ1-4	16	TGTGCCAGCAGAGACACATCCACCGCAACTAATGAAAAACTGTTTTTT	CASRDTSTATNEKLFF
TRBV9	NA	TRBD2	TRBJ2-2	16	TGTGCCAGCAGCGTACCCCGAGCGGGAGGCGGCGGGGAGCTGTTTTTT	CASSVPRAGGGGELFF
TRBV28	many	TRBD1	TRBJ1-5	15	TGTGCCAGCAGTTCACTAACAGGGGGCAATCAGCCCCAGCATTTT	CASSSLTGGNQPQHF
TRBV6-2/TRBV6-3	NA	NA	TRBJ1-5	15	TGTGCCAGCAGTTACAGAGGGATCGGAAATCAGCCCCAGCATTTT	CASSYRGIGNQPQHF
TRBV6-2/TRBV6-3	NA	TRBD2	TRBJ2-1	18	TGTGCCAGCAGTCATGGGACTAGCGGGAGGGCCCGTTGGAATGAGCAGTTCTTC	CASSHGTSGRARWNEQFF
TRBV20-1	NA	NA	TRBJ1-1	14	TGCAGTGCTAGAGACTCCGCCACGAACACTGAAGCTTTCTTT	CSARDSATNTEAFF
TRBV7-3	many	NA	TRBJ2-1	17	TGTGCCAGCAGCTTAACGGGCGGGGCGAGCTCCTACAATGAGCAGTTCTTC	CASSLTGGASSYNEQFF
TRBV10-3	few	NA	TRBJ1-4	16	TGTGCCACCCAGACGGGCACAAACCCTTCTAATGAAAAACTGTTTTTT	CATQTGTNPSNEKLFF
TRBV12-3/TRBV12-4	many	NA	TRBJ1-2	14	TGTGCCAGCAGTTGGGGGGGCATTATCTATGGCTACACCTTC	CASSWGGIIYGYTF
TRBV18	NA	NA	TRBJ2-6	15	TGTGCCAGCTCACAAGGAATTTCTGGGGCCAACGTCCTGACTTTC	CASSQGISGANVLTF
TRBV7-8	few	NA	TRBJ2-2	14	TGTGCCAGCAGCTTTTTTGGGGGCGACGAGGAGCTGTTTTTT	CASSFFGGDEELFF
TRBV12-3/TRBV12-4	few	NA	TRBJ1-2	13	TGTGCCAGCAGTTTAGTCGCCAGGCTGTCCTACACCTTC	CASSLVARLSYTF
TRBV5-5	many	NA	TRBJ1-1	14	TGTGCCAGCAGCTTGTCACAGAGGAACACTGAAGCTTTCTTT	CASSLSQRNTEAFF
TRBV30	few	TRBD1	TRBJ1-2	14	TGTGCCTGGCTCCCGACGCAAGGGGGCCAGGGCTACACCTTC	CAWLPTQGGQGYTF
TRBV11-2	NA	NA	TRBJ2-2	14	TGTGCCAGCAGCCCGAATCAGAACACCGGGGAGCTGTTTTTT	CASSPNQNTGELFF
TRBV12-3/TRBV12-4	many	NA	TRBJ2-7	13	TGTGCCAGCCACACAGGGGAGGGAGGCGAGCAGTACTTC	CASHTGEGGEQYF
TRBV28	NA	NA	TRBJ2-1	13	TGTGCCAGCAGATCGACTCGTTACAATGAGCAGTTCTTC	CASRSTRYNEQFF
TRBV20-1	few	TRBD1	TRBJ2-2	13	TGCAGTGCTACGGGACAGGGGGCCGGGGAGCTGTTTTTT	CSATGQGAGELFF
TRBV28	NA	TRBD1	TRBJ1-2	13	TGTGCCAGCAAGGCAGGGGGGATAGATGGCTACACCTTC	CASKAGGIDGYTF
TRBV5-1	once	NA	TRBJ2-7	13	TGCGCCAGCAGCGACAGGGAGGATGACGAGCAGTACTTC	CASSDREDDEQYF
TRBV5-6	few	NA	TRBJ1-5	17	TGTGCCAGCAGCGCTGGGGGGGGCAGGGGCATGAATCAGCCCCAGCATTTT	CASSAGGGRGMNQPQHF
TRBV6-6	few	NA	TRBJ2-3	16	TGTGCCAGCAGTTACTGGGGAGAGACAGCCACAGATACGCAGTATTTT	CASSYWGETATDTQYF
TRBV27	NA	TRBD2	TRBJ2-7	14	TGTGCCAGCAGCATTGGGACTACCCAATACGAGCAGTACTTC	CASSIGTTQYEQYF
TRBV21-1	NA	NA	TRBJ2-5	17	TGTGCCAGCAGCAACCGACAGGGCGACAAACCCCAAGCGACCCAGTACTTC	CASSNRQGDKPQATQYF